One TCR beta chain is described in this entry. The entry originates in a study of T cell changes during pregnancy in multiple sclerosis. Germline assignment: CDR1 MNHNY and CDR2 SVGAGI (reference sequence). The CDR3 sequence is 14 residues long. V lost 2 bases to trimming and J lost 4 bases, with 8 bases between them. The assay was immunoSEQ multiplex PCR, and TCRdb's table has in-frame clones only and misses some. This sample has over 30,000 clones, with 94% found just once. The J gene is TRBJ1-4, the V gene TRBV6-6; TRBD1 might be the D (5 bases). The TCR originated in a female donor with multiple sclerosis, enrolled in a pregnancy study. The sequenced sample was CD4+ T cells from peripheral blood mononuclear cells, obtained after pregnancy. The CDR3 loop reads CASSYRQINEKLFF. The CDR3 nucleotides are TGTGCCAGCAGTTACAGACAGATTAATGAAAAACTGTTTTTT.